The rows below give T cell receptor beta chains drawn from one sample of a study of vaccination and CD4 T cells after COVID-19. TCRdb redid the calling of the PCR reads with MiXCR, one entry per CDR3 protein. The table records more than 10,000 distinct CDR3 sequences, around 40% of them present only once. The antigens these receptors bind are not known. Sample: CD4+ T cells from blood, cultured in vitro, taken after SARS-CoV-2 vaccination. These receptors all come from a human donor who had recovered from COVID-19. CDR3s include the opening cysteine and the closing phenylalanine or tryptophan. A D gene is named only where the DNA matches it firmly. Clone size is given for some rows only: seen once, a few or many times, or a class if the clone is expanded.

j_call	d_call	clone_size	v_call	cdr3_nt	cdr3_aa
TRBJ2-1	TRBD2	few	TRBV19	TGTGCCAGTATTCCAGGAGCGGGAGACTACAATGAGCAGTTCTTC	CASIPGAGDYNEQFF
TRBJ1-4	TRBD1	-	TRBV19	TGTGCCAGTAGTCCGACAGGGACTAATGAAAAACTGTTTTTT	CASSPTGTNEKLFF
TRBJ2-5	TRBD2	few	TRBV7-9	TGTGCCAGCACCCCGGGGGTAGCGGGAGGGTTAGAGACCCAGTACTTC	CASTPGVAGGLETQYF
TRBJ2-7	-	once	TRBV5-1	TGCGCCAGCACCAAGTTCACAGCGAGAAGCTCCTACGAGCAGTACTTC	CASTKFTARSSYEQYF
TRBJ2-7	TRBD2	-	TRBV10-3	TGTGCCATCAGTGAGTCGGGAGCGGGGATCGACGAGCAGTACTTC	CAISESGAGIDEQYF
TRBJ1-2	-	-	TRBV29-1	TGCAGCGTTGAATCCAACTATGGCTACACCTTC	CSVESNYGYTF
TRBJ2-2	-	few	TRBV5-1	TGCGCCAGCAGCCTGGGCCCGGAGCGTGGGGGCACCGGGGAGCTGTTTTTT	CASSLGPERGGTGELFF
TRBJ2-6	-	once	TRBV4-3	TGCGCCAGCAGCCCAGAAGCAGGGGCTGGGGCCAACGTCCTGACTTTC	CASSPEAGAGANVLTF
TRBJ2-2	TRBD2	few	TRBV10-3	TGTGCCATCAGTGAGTTTGCGGGAGGGACCGGGGAGCTGTTTTTT	CAISEFAGGTGELFF
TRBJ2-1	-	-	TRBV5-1	TGCGCCAGCAGCTGGGTGACTACTGGGATGCGTGAGCAGTTCTTC	CASSWVTTGMREQFF
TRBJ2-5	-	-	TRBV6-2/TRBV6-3	TGTGCCAGCAGTTATTATGGGGGAGGAGAGACCCAGTACTTC	CASSYYGGGETQYF
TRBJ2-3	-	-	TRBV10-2	TGCGCCAGCAGACACACAGATACGCAGTATTTT	CASRHTDTQYF
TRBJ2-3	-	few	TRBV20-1	TGCAGTGCTGGGGACCCTCTTGAAGGCACAGATACGCAGTATTTT	CSAGDPLEGTDTQYF
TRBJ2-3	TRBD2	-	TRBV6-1	TGTGCCACAGGAGGAATAGGAGGCGGGAGGGGAGATACGCAGTATTTT	CATGGIGGGRGDTQYF
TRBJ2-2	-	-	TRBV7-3	TGTGCCAGCAGCAAGCTTGTCCCTCTGGGCACCGGGGAGCTGTTTTTT	CASSKLVPLGTGELFF
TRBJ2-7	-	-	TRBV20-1	TGCAGTGCTAGTCTTCCGAGCTCCTACGAGCAGTACTTC	CSASLPSSYEQYF
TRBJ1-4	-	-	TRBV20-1	TGCAGTGCTAGAGATAGGAGAGGGACTAATGAAAAACTGTTTTTT	CSARDRRGTNEKLFF